This TCR beta chain is from a study of blood T cell repertoires in COVID-19. Study-level background: PBMCs, B-cell-depleted T cells, or T cells provided the cDNA or gDNA that made up the material.

The V end lost 7 bases, the J end lost 0 bases, and 13 bases lay between the germline ends. CDR3 length: 14 amino acids. Germline assignment: CDR1 MDHEN and CDR2 SYDVKM. Original processing notes: Researchers report that nucleated cell counts were estimated from reference gene primer amplification. The assay was immunoSEQ multiplex PCR, and TCRdb's table has in-frame clones only and misses some. That table supplies the V and J calls and clone size; D and trimming were determined from the DNA. In the table there are roughly 230,000 clones, about nine tenths of which are singletons. This TCR derives from a man younger than 45 in a cohort exposed to, infected with or recovered from COVID-19 (not recorded which). V and J are TRBV28 and TRBJ2-7; D may be TRBD2 (5 bases). The specimen was PBMCs or T cells enriched from blood (not recorded which). This CDR3 reads CASTSSGVSYEQYF. The CDR3 bases are TGTGCCAGCACCTCCAGCGGAGTCTCCTACGAGCAGTACTTC.